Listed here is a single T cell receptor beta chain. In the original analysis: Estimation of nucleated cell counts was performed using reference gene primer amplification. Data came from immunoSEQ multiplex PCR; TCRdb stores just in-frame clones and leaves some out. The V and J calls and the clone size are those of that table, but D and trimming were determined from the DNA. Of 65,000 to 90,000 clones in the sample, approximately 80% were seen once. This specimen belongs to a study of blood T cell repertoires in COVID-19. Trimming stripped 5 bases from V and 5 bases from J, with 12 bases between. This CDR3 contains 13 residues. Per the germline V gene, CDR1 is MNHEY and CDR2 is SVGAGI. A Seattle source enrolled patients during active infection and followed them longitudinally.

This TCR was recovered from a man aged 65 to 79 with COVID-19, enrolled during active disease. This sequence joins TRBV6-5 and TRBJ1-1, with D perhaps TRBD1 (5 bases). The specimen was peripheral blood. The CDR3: CASSQGWWTEAFF. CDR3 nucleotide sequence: TGTGCCAGCAGTCAGGGTTGGTGGACTGAAGCTTTCTTT.